The 8 T cell receptor beta chains below all came from one sample that was sequenced in a study of blood T cells in healthy people across ages. A sample-barcoded 5' primer and a J-beta primer mix were used in a second PCR of roughly 7 to 12 cycles. TCRdb re-derived calls from the 5' RACE reads in MiXCR, one entry per CDR3 protein. Of roughly 560,000 distinct CDR3 sequences in the sample, nearly 25% are singletons; the top ten hold just over 8.5%. The data also belong to a second study, concerning T cells of mothers and their children.

Sequenced material: blood. These receptors all stem from a boy younger than 18 in good health.

V usage is TRBV4-3 and J usage is TRBJ2-5, with 11 bases identical to TRBD2. The CDR3 is made up of 18 amino acids. The germline V gene encodes CDR1 LGHNA and CDR2 YSLEER. V trimming: 0 bases; J trimming: 3 bases; junction bases outside the gene matches: 9. The CDR3 DNA is TGCGCCAGCAGCCAAGATATCGGTCTAGCGGGGGGAAAAGAGACCCAGTACTTC. Translating gives CASSQDIGLAGGKETQYF.

The V call is TRBV29-1, the J call TRBJ2-7; D assignment may be TRBD1 or TRBD2 (5 bases each). Germline V gene sequence: CDR1 SQVTM, CDR2 ANQGSEA. V was trimmed by 7 bases and J by 5 bases, leaving 12 bases between them. The CDR3 covers 11 residues. The CDR3 DNA sequence: TGCAGCGCCGGGACCGCTGACGAGCAGTACTTC. As protein: CSAGTADEQYF.

V is TRBV5-1 and J is TRBJ2-2; D may be TRBD1 (6 bases). Deletions cut 7 bases from V and 4 bases from J, with 20 bases between. CDR3 length: 16 residues. In germline, CDR1 is SGHRS, CDR2 YFSETQ. The CDR3 DNA is TGCGCCAGCCGAAAGCCGAAACCAGGGGCCACCGGGGAGCTGTTTTTT. Protein product: CASRKPKPGATGELFF.

The gene calls are TRBV6-2 or TRBV6-3 and TRBJ2-7; no definite D call. Between the trimmed V and J ends, which lost 5 bases and 3 bases, there was a span of 17 bases. This CDR3 spans 15 amino acids. Germline loops: CDR1 MNHEY, CDR2 SVGEGT. DNA for the CDR3: TGTGCCAGCAGTGAAGACCGAAATTACCACTACGAGCAGTACTTC. It is translated as CASSEDRNYHYEQYF.

The chain joins TRBV7-9 to TRBJ2-5; TRBD1 matches 9 bases. Germline V CDR1 and CDR2: SEHNR, FQNEAQ (reference sequence). The CDR3 is 16 amino acids. J was trimmed by 3 bases and V by 3 bases; bases with no gene match: 8. For the CDR3, the DNA is TGTGCCAGCAGCTTTCCGGGACAGGGAAGTAAAGAGACCCAGTACTTC. This encodes CASSFPGQGSKETQYF.

Of note for this clonotype: A read error may account for a junction end that differs from germline. The genes are TRBV12-3 or TRBV12-4 and TRBJ1-5; no clear D. The CDR3 spans 13 residues. The CDR3 coding sequence is TGTGCCAGCAGTTTCGGGAGGAATCGGCCCCAGCATTTT. Protein product: CASSFGRNRPQHF.

The V and J genes are TRBV15 and TRBJ2-7, with D possibly matching TRBD1 (5 bases). This CDR3 has 14 amino acids. Trimming took 3 bases from V and 5 from J, leaving 14 bases between them. Germline CDR1 is LNHNV and CDR2 is YYDKDF (reference sequence). The CDR3 is CATSSDRSFNEQYF. For the CDR3, the DNA is TGTGCCACCAGCAGTGACAGAAGTTTCAACGAGCAGTACTTC.

J is TRBJ2-6 and V is TRBV12-3 or TRBV12-4; D is undetermined. This CDR3 is 11 amino acids long. Trimming left V 7 bases short and J 4 bases short, with 2 bases between. The DNA of the CDR3 is TGTGCCAGCACCGGGGCCAACGTCCTGACTTTC. This sequence encodes CASTGANVLTF.